This entry concerns a single T cell receptor (beta chain). Its antigen remains unknown. Unique molecular identifiers were used to barcode this TCRbeta library. TCRdb re-derived calls from the PCR reads in MiXCR, one entry per CDR3 protein. The sample holds about 440,000 distinct CDR3 sequences, about 40% seen once. These data are taken from a study of T-cell reconstitution after alpha-beta-depleted transplantation in children. From germline, CDR1 is GTSNPN and CDR2 SVGIG (reference sequence). V gave up 1 base and J gave up 6 bases, with 16 bases separating them. This CDR3 has 14 amino acids. Study-level points and caveats: From surviving recipient T cells and thymic progenitors came the high day-60 TCRbeta diversity observed in some patients. Newly generated T cells supplied most T-cell counts and diversity one year post-transplant. Two months or so post-transplant, alpha-beta T cells reportedly derived from several hundred expanded graft clones.

This TCR derives from a girl aged 2 to 9 with aplastic anemia, due to receive a stem cell transplant. Source: PBMCs, taken before TCRalphabeta/CD19-depleted stem cell transplant. The gene calls are TRBV30 and TRBJ2-7; no clear D. CDR3 bases: TGTGCCTGGAGTGAGAGGACCAAGCCGTCCGAGCAGTACTTC. It encodes CAWSERTKPSEQYF.